Listed below are T cell receptor beta chains from one sample, sequenced in a study of T cell responses to AZD1222 COVID-19 vaccine. Profiling relied on immunoSEQ multiplex PCR, and the TCRdb table lists in-frame clones only, not all of them. The repertoire holds under 95,000 clones, with nearly 90% as singletons. The sequences come from peripheral blood, collected on day 0 of AZD1222 vaccination. Every receptor here comes from an adult in good health. Both conserved end residues are part of each CDR3. Each record gives: V gene, clone size, D gene, J gene, CDR3 protein, CDR3 DNA. The D gene is left open where the match is weak. Clone sizes are given selectively: once, few, many, or a class where the clone is expanded.

TRBV3-1/TRBV3-2	once	-	TRBJ2-7	CASSLRGVGPGHEQYF	TGTGCCAGCAGCCTCCGTGGGGTAGGGCCTGGTCACGAGCAGTACTTC
TRBV7-2	-	-	TRBJ1-5	CASSSQAGNQPQHF	TGTGCCAGCAGCTCCCAGGCAGGTAATCAGCCCCAGCATTTT
TRBV19	-	-	TRBJ2-2	CASSPHQGWTGELFF	TGTGCCAGTAGTCCCCACCAGGGATGGACCGGGGAGCTGTTTTTT
TRBV7-3	-	TRBD2	TRBJ2-3	CASSLTLAGPGTDTQYF	TGTGCCAGCAGCTTAACCCTAGCGGGGCCCGGCACAGATACGCAGTATTTT
TRBV19	few	-	TRBJ2-7	CATKQQGPYEQYF	TGTGCCACCAAACAGCAAGGGCCCTACGAGCAGTACTTC
TRBV23-1	-	-	TRBJ2-6	CASISQGTGANVLTF	TGCGCCAGCATTTCGCAGGGGACTGGGGCCAACGTCCTGACTTTC
TRBV6-5	-	-	TRBJ1-2	CASSTGIPLGGYTF	TGTGCCAGCAGCACAGGGATACCTCTGGGTGGCTACACCTTC
TRBV3-1/TRBV3-2	-	-	TRBJ1-1	CASSPLKRFSTEAFF	TGTGCCAGCAGCCCGCTCAAGCGGTTTAGCACTGAAGCTTTCTTT
TRBV24-1	-	TRBD1	TRBJ1-4	CATSERGTGPNEKLFF	TGTGCCACCAGTGAACGGGGGACAGGGCCTAATGAAAAACTGTTTTTT
TRBV4-3	-	TRBD1	TRBJ2-7	CASSQEGGQAFYEQYF	TGCGCCAGCAGCCAAGAGGGGGGACAGGCCTTCTACGAGCAGTACTTC
TRBV6-5	-	-	TRBJ1-2	CASSYRDWYGYTF	TGTGCCAGCAGTTACCGAGACTGGTATGGCTACACCTTC
TRBV6-5	once	-	TRBJ2-7	CASSYSRGGENEQYF	TGTGCCAGCAGTTACTCCCGGGGTGGGGAAAACGAGCAGTACTTC
TRBV2	many	TRBD2	TRBJ2-3	CASSELASGGTTDTQYF	TGTGCCAGCAGTGAACTCGCTAGCGGGGGGACCACAGATACGCAGTATTTT
TRBV11-2	-	TRBD1	TRBJ2-3	CASSSGTGVFTDTQYF	TGTGCCAGCAGCTCCGGGACAGGGGTTTTTACAGATACGCAGTATTTT